Presented here are 2 T cell receptor beta chains from one specimen sequenced in a study of CD8 T cells in ankylosing spondylitis. TCRdb itself ran the 5' RACE reads through MiXCR, one entry per CDR3 protein. Here the sample spans under 250,000 distinct CDR3 sequences, about 30% being singletons. The sequencing input was blood, either unsorted or a sorted T cell fraction (not recorded which). Receptor source: a male donor with ankylosing spondylitis or in good health (not recorded which).

This clonotype was picked up many times. The chain has TRBV20-1 and TRBJ2-1, with D uncertain. Trimming removed 2 bases at V and 8 bases at J, with 13 bases between. The CDR3 loop spans 13 amino acids. Germline V gene lookup returns CDR1 DFQATT and CDR2 SNEGSKA (reference sequence). CDR3 nucleotides: TGCAGTGCTAGACTCGGTAATACGGATGAGCAGTTCTTC. The encoded protein is CSARLGNTDEQFF.

The V gene is TRBV20-1, the J gene TRBJ1-2; TRBD1 agrees at 10 bases. The V segment lost 5 bases and the J segment 4 bases; nucleotides outside the gene matches: 7. The CDR3 runs to 14 residues. Germline V gene sequence: CDR1 DFQATT, CDR2 SNEGSKA (reference sequence). CDR3 nucleotide sequence: TGCAGTGCTCCCGACAGGGGGCAACGCTATGGCTACACCTTC. Protein sequence: CSAPDRGQRYGYTF.